This T cell receptor (beta chain) was sequenced during a study of blood T cell repertoires in COVID-19. The germline CDR1 and CDR2 sequences are SGHNT and YYREEE (reference sequence). V lost 4 bases and J lost 5; bases outside the gene matches: 11. CDR3 length: 15 amino acids. Profiled with immunoSEQ multiplex PCR; TCRdb holds only in-frame clones, not every one. The table has approximately 220,000 clones, just under 85% seen once. Ages ranged from about 18 to 89 years, with residence in about 24 US areas. Assignment of participants to cohorts was predicated upon participant-reported clinical history.

Specimen: PBMCs or T cells enriched from blood (not recorded which). The genes are TRBV5-4 and TRBJ1-1; 7 bases align to TRBD1. The source is a woman aged 40 to 55 with acute COVID-19. The CDR3 DNA reads as TGTGCCAGCAGCCACGCCGACAGGGCTATAACTGAAGCTTTCTTT. This sequence encodes CASSHADRAITEAFF.